A single sample gave rise to the 29 T cell receptor beta chains below, sequenced in a study of vaccination effects on CD4 cells after COVID-19 (dated by TCRdb to 2022 to 2024). Library creation used the immunoSEQ multiplex PCR assay. TCRdb limited this immuneACCESS table to in-frame rearrangements with V and J called. A share of clones is missing; checked studies link under half to unresolved V genes, and the rest is unexplained. The sample records approximately 47,000 clones, roughly two thirds of which are singletons. The top ten hold 6.5% to 7.5% of the sample. No antigen is known for these receptors. After 10 to 11 days of culture, CD4+ T cells were isolated with the EasySep CD4+ T cell isolation kit. Participants received two doses of either the BNT162b2 or the mRNA-1273 mRNA SARS-CoV-2 vaccine. This specimen consisted of CD4+ T cells from PBMCs cultured without peptide, obtained after COVID-19 vaccination. These receptors were obtained from a human donor who received a COVID-19 vaccine.

This clone was seen a handful of times. The chain couples TRBV2 to TRBJ1-2; D not certain. CDR1 is SNHLY, CDR2 FYNNEI, per germline. This CDR3 spans 11 amino acids. Trimming shortened V by 8 bases and J by 9 bases, and 13 bases separated the two germline ends. For the CDR3, the DNA is TGTGCCAGCGGGCCAATCGGAAGCTACACCTTC. Translating gives CASGPIGSYTF.

The chain employs TRBV7-2 and TRBJ2-1; no reliable D call. With 6 bases removed from V and 7 bases from J, the gap between germline ends came to 10 bases. The V gene's germline CDR1 is SGHTA and CDR2 FQGNSA. The CDR3 contains 12 residues. In nucleotides, the CDR3 is TGTGCCAGCAGAGTGGGTATGAATGAGCAGTTCTTC. It is translated as CASRVGMNEQFF.

The rearrangement links TRBV6-5 to TRBJ2-7, with D uncertain. V was clipped by 3 bases and J by 5 bases, with 5 bases between them. Germline values: CDR1 MNHEY, CDR2 SVGAGI. The CDR3 is 11 residues long. CDR3 sequence (DNA): TGTGCCAGCAGTTATATGGACGAGCAGTACTTC. It translates to CASSYMDEQYF.

J is TRBJ2-5 and V is TRBV6-2 or TRBV6-3; D gene ambiguous. Germline CDR1 is MNHEY and CDR2 is SVGEGT. The ends were cut back, 3 bases at V and 5 bases at J, with 10 bases in the middle. The length of the CDR3 is 13 residues. CDR3 amino acids: CASSYQELETQYF. The CDR3 region has the DNA TGTGCCAGCAGTTATCAGGAGTTGGAGACCCAGTACTTC.

This rearrangement joins TRBV27 to TRBJ2-5, with TRBD1 identical over 8 bases. The CDR3 covers 15 residues. After removal of 6 bases from V and 2 bases from J, the junction contained 8 bases not matched to a gene. The germline CDR1 and CDR2 sequences are MNHEY and SMNVEV (reference sequence). CDR3: CASRLMGQAQETQYF. In DNA, the CDR3 is TGTGCCAGCAGACTAATGGGACAGGCGCAAGAGACCCAGTACTTC.

The gene calls are TRBV20-1 and TRBJ2-1, with 13 bases aligning to TRBD2. Germline loops: CDR1 DFQATT, CDR2 SNEGSKA (reference sequence). The CDR3 spans 17 residues. Losses at the gene ends were 3 bases for V and 2 bases for J; bases not matched to a gene: 7. As DNA, the CDR3 is TGCAGTGCTAGTGCCCCGGGACTAGCGGGGCCCTACAATGAGCAGTTCTTC. It translates to CSASAPGLAGPYNEQFF.

This clone has ten or more counts. The V call is TRBV9, the J call TRBJ1-4, with D unresolved. The CDR3 runs 15 residues. CDR1 is SGDLS, CDR2 YYNGEE, per germline. With 0 bases removed from V and 7 bases from J, the gap between germline ends came to 13 bases. CDR3 sequence (DNA): TGTGCCAGCAGCGTAGGAACACTAAGTTCTGAAAAACTGTTTTTT. Its protein is CASSVGTLSSEKLFF.

This clone occurred a few times. CDR3 sequence reads: CASSHLGLAGGPSTDTQYF. For the CDR3, the DNA is TGTGCCAGCAGCCACCTGGGACTAGCGGGGGGACCTAGCACAGATACGCAGTATTTT. J is TRBJ2-3 and V is TRBV3-1 (or the pseudogene TRBV3-2), with 15 bases fitting TRBD2. With V trimmed by 3 bases and J by 0 bases, 7 bases remained unmatched. CDR3 length equals 19 residues. Germline CDR1 reads LGHDT; CDR2 reads YNNKEL (reference sequence).

Comment on this clone: A single base separates this from a much larger clone, so it may be a read error. The J gene is TRBJ1-1, the V gene TRBV2; TRBD1 is a possible D gene (6 bases). This CDR3 has 13 amino acids. Germline CDR1 SNHLY, CDR2 FYNNEI. With 5 bases removed from V and 1 base from J, the gap between germline ends came to 8 bases. DNA of the CDR3: TGTGCCAGCAGTCAACAGGGGAACACTGAAGCTTTCTTT. This translates into CASSQQGNTEAFF. Supplemented by reference TRBV2 and TRBJ1-1, the full variable domain reads EPEVTQTPSHQVTQMGQEVILRCVPISNHLYFYWYRQILGQKVEFLVSFYNNEISEKSEIFDDQFSVERPDGSNFTLKIRSTKLEDSAMYFCASSQQGNTEAFFGQGTRLTVV.

This clone was counted between two and nine times. The chain is built from TRBV3-1 (or the pseudogene TRBV3-2) and TRBJ1-2; D may be TRBD1 (5 bases). The CDR3 totals 14 residues. Trimming took 0 bases from V and 13 from J, leaving 18 bases between them. Germline-derived CDR1 and CDR2 are LGHDT and YNNKEL (reference sequence). As DNA, the CDR3 is TGTGCCAGCAGCCAAGATATCGGGGGAGGCTCGTGCACCTTC. It specifies CASSQDIGGGSCTF.

The V gene is TRBV12-3 or TRBV12-4, the J gene TRBJ2-5; TRBD1 or TRBD2 may be the D gene (5 bases each). V gave up 0 bases and J gave up 5 bases, with 7 bases separating them. This CDR3 is 13 amino acids long. The CDR3 coding sequence is TGTGCCAGCAGTTTAGCGGGGGTCGAGACCCAGTACTTC. Translation gives CASSLAGVETQYF.

The J gene is TRBJ2-7, the V gene TRBV18, with 7 bases that match TRBD1. Trimming at V came to 5 bases and at J to 4 bases, leaving 8 bases not matched to a gene. Germline V lookup: CDR1 KGHSH, CDR2 LQKENI. This CDR3 contains 14 residues. Here the CDR3 reads CASSATGSGYEQYF. CDR3 DNA sequence: TGTGCCAGCTCAGCGACAGGGTCAGGGTACGAGCAGTACTTC. Full variable domain (outside the CDR3, taken from reference TRBV18 and TRBJ2-7): NAGVMQNPRHLVRRRGQEARLRCSPMKGHSHVYWYRQLPEEGLKFMVYLQKENIIDESGMPKERFSAEFPKEGPSILRIQQVVRGDSAAYFCASSATGSGYEQYFGPGTRLTVT.

V gene TRBV19 combines with J gene TRBJ2-7; 7 nucleotides match TRBD2. The length of the CDR3 is 15 residues. Germline V gives CDR1 LNHDA, CDR2 SQIVND (reference sequence). V shed 6 bases, J shed 0 bases, and the junction held 8 bases outside the gene matches. The CDR3 bases are TGTGCCAGTAGATCTCCCGGGGGGAGCTCCTACGAGCAGTACTTC. Its translation is CASRSPGGSSYEQYF.

The chain has TRBV5-6 and TRBJ2-1; no reliable D call. Trimming took 0 bases from V and 5 from J, leaving 12 bases between them. The length of the CDR3 is 15 residues. In germline, CDR1 is SGHDT, CDR2 YYEEEE. CDR3 nucleotide sequence: TGTGCCAGCAGCTTGGGGATCCTCACAAACAATGAGCAGTTCTTC. As protein: CASSLGILTNNEQFF.

CDR3 in amino acids: CSGRTGYYEQYF. In DNA form, the CDR3 reads TGCAGCGGAAGGACAGGGTACTACGAGCAGTACTTC. The chain couples TRBV29-1 to TRBJ2-7; 8 bases agree with TRBD1. CDR3 length: 12 residues. Germline CDR1 is SQVTM and CDR2 is ANQGSEA. The V gene end was trimmed by 7 bases and the J gene end by 3 bases; junction bases not matched to a gene: 5.

V gene TRBV9 combines with J gene TRBJ2-3; D gene unclear. This CDR3 is 15 amino acids long. The germline CDR1 and CDR2 sequences are SGDLS and YYNGEE. Trimming shortened V by 0 bases and J by 3 bases, and 11 bases separated the two germline ends. The CDR3 DNA follows: TGTGCCAGCAGCGTAGATTTTGCTCGGACAGATACGCAGTATTTT. Protein sequence: CASSVDFARTDTQYF.

This clone was detected only a few times. V gene TRBV18 combines with J gene TRBJ2-5, with D uncertain. The CDR3 runs 14 residues. Germline V gene lookup returns CDR1 KGHSH and CDR2 LQKENI. V was pared by 2 bases and J by 9 bases, with 16 bases between. The DNA of the CDR3 is TGTGCCAGCTCACCAGACGGCTTCCTTTCGGCCCAGTACTTC. Translation: CASSPDGFLSAQYF.

The genes are TRBV11-3 and TRBJ2-7; 8 nucleotides align to TRBD1. The CDR3 totals 16 residues. The germline V gene encodes CDR1 SGHNT and CDR2 YENEEA. J was trimmed by 5 bases and V by 5 bases; bases with no gene match: 14. The CDR3 region is CASSLTRTGSTDEQYF. In DNA, the CDR3 is TGTGCCAGCAGCCTGACTCGGACAGGGAGTACCGACGAGCAGTACTTC.

This chain uses TRBV18 with TRBJ2-7; D gene uncertain. CDR1 and CDR2 from the germline V gene are KGHSH and LQKENI. This CDR3 spans 13 amino acids. V was shortened by 3 bases and J by 4 bases, with 10 bases between the two germline ends. Here the CDR3 reads CASSPKRVYEQYF. In DNA, the CDR3 is TGTGCCAGCTCACCGAAAAGGGTATACGAGCAGTACTTC.

The J gene is TRBJ2-7, the V gene TRBV29-1; TRBD1 might be the D (5 bases). V lost 4 bases to trimming and J lost 3 bases, with 19 bases between them. The CDR3 is 15 residues long. Germline assignment: CDR1 SQVTM and CDR2 ANQGSEA. CDR3 protein: CSVGGDRGLRYEQYF. The DNA of the CDR3 is TGCAGCGTTGGTGGCGATAGGGGCCTACGCTACGAGCAGTACTTC.

The chain recombines TRBV6-5 with TRBJ1-1; 10 bases are shared with TRBD1. V lost 7 bases to trimming and J lost 8 bases; unmatched junction nucleotides: 13. The CDR3 runs to 15 residues. Germline V gene data show CDR1 as MNHEY and CDR2 as SVGAGI. The CDR3 protein is CASKAATGGPKEAFF. The CDR3 bases are TGTGCCAGCAAGGCCGCGACAGGGGGCCCTAAGGAAGCTTTCTTT.

The V gene is TRBV6-5, the J gene TRBJ1-1; 7 bases match TRBD1. With V trimmed by 2 bases and J by 4 bases, 4 bases remained unmatched. This CDR3 has 14 amino acids. Germline CDR1 and CDR2: MNHEY and SVGAGI. CDR3 amino acids: CASSYLGTATEAFF. The CDR3, as DNA: TGTGCCAGCAGTTACCTTGGGACAGCCACTGAAGCTTTCTTT.

V is TRBV20-1 and J is TRBJ2-7, with 7 bases identical to TRBD1. Germline V gene data show CDR1 as DFQATT and CDR2 as SNEGSKA (reference sequence). V shed 3 bases, J shed 2 bases, and the junction held 7 bases outside the gene matches. The CDR3 is made up of 14 amino acids. CDR3 amino acids: CSASLDRDTYEQYF. The CDR3 bases are TGCAGTGCTAGTTTAGACAGGGATACCTACGAGCAGTACTTC.

This chain connects TRBV19 to TRBJ1-2; D remains unclear. Trimming pared 4 bases from V and 8 bases from J, leaving 11 bases between. There are 12 residues in the CDR3. Germline V gene data show CDR1 as LNHDA and CDR2 as SQIVND (reference sequence). The CDR3 DNA follows: TGTGCCAGTAGTAAGGCGGCGGGGGGCTACACCTTC. Its protein is CASSKAAGGYTF.

The rearrangement links TRBV6-5 to TRBJ1-1; D unresolved. Germline lookup yields CDR1 MNHEY and CDR2 SVGAGI. This CDR3 comprises 15 residues. V was pared by 0 bases and J by 5 bases, with 13 bases between. Written as DNA, the CDR3 is TGTGCCAGCAGTTACTCAGCGGCTGCGGGGACTGAAGCTTTCTTT. Amino acid sequence: CASSYSAAAGTEAFF.

The V gene is TRBV19, the J gene TRBJ2-2; TRBD2 matches at 10 bases. CDR1 and CDR2 from the germline V gene are LNHDA and SQIVND (reference sequence). This CDR3 is built from 15 residues. Losses at the gene ends were 5 bases for V and 2 bases for J; bases not matched to a gene: 2. CDR3 sequence (DNA): TGTGCCAGTAGTCTAGCGGGGGACAACACCGGGGAGCTGTTTTTT. This gives the protein CASSLAGDNTGELFF.

The chain joins TRBV6-2 or TRBV6-3 to TRBJ1-2; D gene uncertain. CDR3 length equals 14 residues. Germline V CDR1 and CDR2: MNHEY, SVGEGT. Trimming left V 0 bases short and J 7 bases short, with 12 bases between. The CDR3 DNA follows: TGTGCCAGCAGTTACTCGTCAGGCCCGGGTGGCTACACCTTC. Residues: CASSYSSGPGGYTF.

The chain employs TRBV5-8 and TRBJ2-5; no clear D. The CDR3 runs 14 residues. From germline, CDR1 is SGHTS and CDR2 YDEGEE. Trimming took off 1 base at V and 1 base at J, with 8 bases between the two ends. CDR3 in amino acids: CASSLSSSQETQYF. The CDR3 region has the DNA TGTGCCAGCAGCTTGTCGTCCTCCCAAGAGACCCAGTACTTC. The whole variable domain, filled in from reference TRBV5-8 and TRBJ2-5, reads EAGVTQSPTHLIKTRGQQATLRCSPISGHTSVYWYQQALGLGLQFLLWYDEGEERNRGNFPPRFSGRQFPNYSSELNVNALELEDSALYLCASSLSSSQETQYFGPGTRLLVL.

This clone was picked up one time. Other DNA sequences of this sample code for an identical CDR3. V usage is TRBV10-1 and J usage is TRBJ2-7, with no clear D. Germline CDR1 reads WNHNN; CDR2 reads SYGVQD (reference sequence). The CDR3 contains 11 residues. Trimming stripped 8 bases from V and 0 bases from J, with 5 bases between. CDR3 loop: CASGDSYEQYF. CDR3 DNA sequence: TGCGCCAGCGGAGACTCCTACGAGCAGTACTTC.